This T cell receptor (beta chain) is from a study of long-term antiretroviral therapy in people with HIV. Treatment for every participant with HIV took place in the United States. The CDR3 runs to 15 residues. Unmatched junction bases numbered 5, after V lost 0 bases and J lost 3 bases. Study results and caveats: Regardless of time point, clones expanded before ART dominated the repertoire.

A word on this clone: The antigen is not known.

The assay, immunoSEQ v3.0, was run at survey level. In sequencing, roughly 40,000-50,000 T-cell genomes per sample were targeted. Using immunoSEQ multiplex PCR, the repertoire was profiled, and TCRdb retains in-frame clones only, with some absent. The sample yields around 35,000 clones, 90% to 97% seen once. The chain recombines TRBV5-3 with TRBJ2-7, with 8 bases identical to TRBD1. TRBV5-3 is labeled an ORF, and its function is uncertain. The clonotype comes from a man aged 30 to 45 with HIV. This specimen was unsorted PBMCs, taken roughly 6.9 years after starting antiretroviral therapy. CDR3 bases: TGTGCCAGAAGCTTGGAGACAGGGGCAAACTACGAGCAGTACTTC. Translated, it gives CARSLETGANYEQYF.